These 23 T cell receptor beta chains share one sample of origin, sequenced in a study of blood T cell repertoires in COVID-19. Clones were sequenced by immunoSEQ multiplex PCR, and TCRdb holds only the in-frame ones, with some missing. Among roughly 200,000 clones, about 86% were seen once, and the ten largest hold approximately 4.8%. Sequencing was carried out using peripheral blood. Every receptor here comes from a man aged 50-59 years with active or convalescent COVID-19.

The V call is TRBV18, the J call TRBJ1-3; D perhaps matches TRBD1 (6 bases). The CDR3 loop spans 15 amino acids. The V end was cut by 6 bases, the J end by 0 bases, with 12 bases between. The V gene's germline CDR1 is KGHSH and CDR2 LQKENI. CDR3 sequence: CASSPDSLSGNTIYF. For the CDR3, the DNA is TGTGCCAGCTCCCCGGACAGTCTCTCTGGAAACACCATATATTTT.

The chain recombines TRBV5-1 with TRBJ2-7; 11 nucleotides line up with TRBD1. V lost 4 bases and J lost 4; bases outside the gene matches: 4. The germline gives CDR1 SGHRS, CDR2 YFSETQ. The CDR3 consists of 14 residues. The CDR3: CASSRGQGAYEQYF. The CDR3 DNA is TGCGCCAGCAGCCGTGGACAGGGGGCTTACGAGCAGTACTTC.

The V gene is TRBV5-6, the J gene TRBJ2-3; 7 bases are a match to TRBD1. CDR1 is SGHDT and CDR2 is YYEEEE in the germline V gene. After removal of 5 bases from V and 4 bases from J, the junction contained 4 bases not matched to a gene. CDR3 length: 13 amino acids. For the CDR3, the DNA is TGTGCCAGCAGTCGACAGGGTCCAGATACGCAGTATTTT. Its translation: CASSRQGPDTQYF. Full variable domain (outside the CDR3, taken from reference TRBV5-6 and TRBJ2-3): DAGVTQSPTHLIKTRGQQVTLRCSPKSGHDTVSWYQQALGQGPQFIFQYYEEEERQRGNFPDRFSGHQFPNYSSELNVNALLLGDSALYLCASSRQGPDTQYFGPGTRLTVL.

The CDR3 region has the DNA TGTGCCAGCTCACCGGGGCCCGCAGATACGCAGTATTTT. It is translated as CASSPGPADTQYF. J is TRBJ2-3 and V is TRBV18, with D possibly being TRBD1 (5 bases). V lost 3 bases to trimming and J lost 4 bases, with 8 bases between them. This CDR3 has 13 residues. Per the germline V gene, CDR1 is KGHSH and CDR2 is LQKENI.

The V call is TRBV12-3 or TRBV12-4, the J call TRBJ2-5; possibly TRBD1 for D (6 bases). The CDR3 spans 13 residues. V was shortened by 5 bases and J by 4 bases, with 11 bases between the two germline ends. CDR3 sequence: CASSTGFRETQYF. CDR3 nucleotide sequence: TGTGCCAGCAGTACAGGGTTCCGAGAGACCCAGTACTTC.

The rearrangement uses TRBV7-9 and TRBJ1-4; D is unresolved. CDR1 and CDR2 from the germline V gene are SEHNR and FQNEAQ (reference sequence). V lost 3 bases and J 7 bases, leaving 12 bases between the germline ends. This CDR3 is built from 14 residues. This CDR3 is CASSLGQVGEKLFF. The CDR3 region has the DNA TGTGCCAGCAGCTTGGGTCAGGTTGGTGAAAAACTGTTTTTT.

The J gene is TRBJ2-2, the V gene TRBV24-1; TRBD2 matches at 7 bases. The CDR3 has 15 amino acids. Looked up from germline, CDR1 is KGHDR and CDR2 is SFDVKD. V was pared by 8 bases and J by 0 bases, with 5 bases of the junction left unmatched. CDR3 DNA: TGTGCCACCACAGGAGCGGGACCGAACACCGGGGAGCTGTTTTTT. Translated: CATTGAGPNTGELFF.

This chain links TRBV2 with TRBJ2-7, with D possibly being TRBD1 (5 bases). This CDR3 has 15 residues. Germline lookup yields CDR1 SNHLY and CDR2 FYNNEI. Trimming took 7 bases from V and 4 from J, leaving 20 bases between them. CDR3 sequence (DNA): TGTGCCAGCAAGGGGAATCCGGACATTACTTACGAGCAGTACTTC. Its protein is CASKGNPDITYEQYF.

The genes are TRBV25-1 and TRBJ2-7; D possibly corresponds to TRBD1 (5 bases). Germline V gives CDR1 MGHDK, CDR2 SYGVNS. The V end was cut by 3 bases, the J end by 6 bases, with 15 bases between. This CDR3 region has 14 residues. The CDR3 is CASSERQGSSEQYF. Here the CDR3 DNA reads TGTGCCAGCAGTGAGAGGCAGGGATCGTCCGAGCAGTACTTC.

The CDR3 sequence: CASGFASIDEQFF. The CDR3 nucleotides read TGCGCCAGCGGGTTTGCTAGCATCGATGAGCAGTTCTTC. This chain links TRBV5-1 with TRBJ2-1; the D gene is possibly TRBD2 (5 bases). The germline CDR1 and CDR2 sequences are SGHRS and YFSETQ. CDR3 size: 13 residues. V lost 7 bases and J lost 8, with 16 bases in between.

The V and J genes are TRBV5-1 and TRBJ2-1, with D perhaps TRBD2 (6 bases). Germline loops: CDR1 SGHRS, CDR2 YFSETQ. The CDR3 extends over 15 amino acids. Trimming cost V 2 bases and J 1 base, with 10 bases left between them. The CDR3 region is CASSLGGESYNEQFF. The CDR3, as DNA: TGCGCCAGCAGCTTAGGCGGGGAGTCCTACAATGAGCAGTTCTTC.

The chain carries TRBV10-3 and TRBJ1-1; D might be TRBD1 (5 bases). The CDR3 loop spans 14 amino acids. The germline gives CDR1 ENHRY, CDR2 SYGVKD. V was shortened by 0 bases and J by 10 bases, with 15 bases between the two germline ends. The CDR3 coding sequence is TGTGCCATCAGTGAGTCAACAGGTTTCCTGGCAGCTTTCTTT. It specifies CAISESTGFLAAFF.

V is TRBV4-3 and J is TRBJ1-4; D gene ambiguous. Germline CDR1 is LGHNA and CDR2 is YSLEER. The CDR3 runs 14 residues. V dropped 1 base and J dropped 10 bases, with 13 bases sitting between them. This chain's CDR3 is CASSQVGPEGKLFF. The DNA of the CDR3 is TGCGCCAGCAGCCAAGTCGGCCCGGAGGGAAAACTGTTTTTT.

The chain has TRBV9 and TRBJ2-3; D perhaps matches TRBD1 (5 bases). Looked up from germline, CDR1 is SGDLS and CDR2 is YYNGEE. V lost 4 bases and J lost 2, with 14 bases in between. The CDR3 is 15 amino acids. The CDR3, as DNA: TGTGCCAGCAGCCCGTGGGGCAGGCTCACAGATACGCAGTATTTT. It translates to CASSPWGRLTDTQYF.

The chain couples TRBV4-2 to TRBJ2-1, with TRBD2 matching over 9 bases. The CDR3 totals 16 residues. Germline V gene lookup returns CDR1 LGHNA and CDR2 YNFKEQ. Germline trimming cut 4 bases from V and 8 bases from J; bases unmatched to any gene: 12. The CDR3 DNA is TGTGCCAGCAGCCGACAGAGGCGGGGGGGCCCGGATGAGCAGTTCTTC. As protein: CASSRQRRGGPDEQFF.

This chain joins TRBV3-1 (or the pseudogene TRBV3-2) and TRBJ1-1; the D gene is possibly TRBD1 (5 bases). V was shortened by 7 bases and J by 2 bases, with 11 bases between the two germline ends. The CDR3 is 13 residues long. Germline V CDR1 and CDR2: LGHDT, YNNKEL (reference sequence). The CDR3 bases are TGTGCCAGCACATTCGGACAAAACACTGAAGCTTTCTTT. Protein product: CASTFGQNTEAFF.

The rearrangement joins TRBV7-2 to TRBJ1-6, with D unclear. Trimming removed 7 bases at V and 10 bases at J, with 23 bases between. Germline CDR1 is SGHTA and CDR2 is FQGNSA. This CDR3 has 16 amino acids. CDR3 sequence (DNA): TGTGCCAGCACCTCTAAACTATCCCCTGGTTACTCACCCCTCCACTTT. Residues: CASTSKLSPGYSPLHF.

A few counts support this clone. The CDR3 DNA sequence: TGTGCCAGCAGTGAACAGGGCCGGCCTTCGGCACCCCTCCACTTT. This encodes CASSEQGRPSAPLHF. The V and J genes are TRBV6-1 and TRBJ1-6, with D possibly TRBD1 on 5 matching bases. Germline CDR1 reads MNHNS; CDR2 reads SASEGT. V was cut by 2 bases and J by 11 bases, with 16 bases left in between. The CDR3 spans 15 residues.

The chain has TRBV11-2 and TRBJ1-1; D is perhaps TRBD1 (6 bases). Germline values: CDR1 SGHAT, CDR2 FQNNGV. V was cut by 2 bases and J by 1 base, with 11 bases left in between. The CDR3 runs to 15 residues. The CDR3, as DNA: TGTGCCAGCAGCTTAACCCCGGGACAGAACACTGAAGCTTTCTTT. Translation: CASSLTPGQNTEAFF.

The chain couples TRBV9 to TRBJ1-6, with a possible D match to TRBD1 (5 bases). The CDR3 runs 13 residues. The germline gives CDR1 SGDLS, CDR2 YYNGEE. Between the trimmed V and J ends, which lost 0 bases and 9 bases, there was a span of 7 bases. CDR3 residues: CASSVGQGSPLHF. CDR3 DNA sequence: TGTGCCAGCAGCGTAGGGCAGGGTTCACCCCTCCACTTT.

CDR3: CASSIDSELNEQFF. Here the CDR3 DNA reads TGTGCCAGTAGTATAGATTCAGAATTGAATGAGCAGTTCTTC. The J gene is TRBJ2-1, the V gene TRBV19; D call uncertain. The V and J ends lost 0 bases and 7 bases respectively, with 10 bases between them. The CDR3 contains 14 residues. Germline CDR1 LNHDA, CDR2 SQIVND (reference sequence).

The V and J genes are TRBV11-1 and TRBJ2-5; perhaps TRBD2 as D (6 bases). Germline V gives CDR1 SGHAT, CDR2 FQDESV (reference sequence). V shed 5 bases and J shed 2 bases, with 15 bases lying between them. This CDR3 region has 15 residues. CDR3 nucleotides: TGTGCCAGCAGCCCTGACTTGGGGGGTCAAGAGACCCAGTACTTC. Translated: CASSPDLGGQETQYF. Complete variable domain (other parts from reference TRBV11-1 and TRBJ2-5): EAEVAQSPRYKITEKSQAVAFWCDPISGHATLYWYRQILGQGPELLVQFQDESVVDDSQLPKDRFSAERLKGVDSTLKIQPAELGDSAMYLCASSPDLGGQETQYFGPGTRLLVL.

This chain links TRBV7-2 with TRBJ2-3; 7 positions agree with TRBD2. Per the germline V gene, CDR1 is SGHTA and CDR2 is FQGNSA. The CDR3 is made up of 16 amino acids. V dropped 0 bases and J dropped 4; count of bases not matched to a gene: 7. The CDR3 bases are TGTGCCAGCAGCTTAGCGCTGGGGGGGGGATCAGATACGCAGTATTTT. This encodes CASSLALGGGSDTQYF.